These 13 T cell receptor beta chains were all obtained from the same sample, sequenced in a study of blood T cell repertoires in COVID-19. Sequenced by immunoSEQ multiplex PCR; TCRdb stores in-frame clones only, minus some. Seen here are under 20,000 clones, about three quarters observed once, and the top ten hold roughly 8%. Sequenced: peripheral blood. The receptors originated from a man aged 55 to 69 with acute or convalescent COVID-19.

The chain combines TRBV7-2 with TRBJ1-2; 9 nucleotides match TRBD1. With V trimmed by 5 bases and J by 3 bases, 4 bases remained unmatched. From germline, CDR1 is SGHTA and CDR2 FQGNSA. The CDR3 consists of 14 residues. The CDR3 reads CASSPGQGDYGYTF. DNA for the CDR3: TGTGCCAGCAGCCCGGGACAGGGAGACTATGGCTACACCTTC.

This clone has a handful of counts. This chain uses TRBV30 with TRBJ2-7, with 7 bases fitting TRBD2. Germline CDR1 GTSNPN, CDR2 SVGIG (reference sequence). The J segment lost 3 bases and the V segment lost 4 bases, leaving 6 bases of the junction unmatched. The CDR3 sequence is 13 residues long. CDR3 residues: CAWMGEGNYEQYF. The CDR3 nucleotides read TGTGCCTGGATGGGGGAGGGAAACTACGAGCAGTACTTC.

The chain joins TRBV2 to TRBJ1-6, with 12 bases fitting TRBD1. V trimming: 6 bases; J trimming: 9 bases; junction bases outside the gene matches: 3. The CDR3 covers 14 residues. Germline CDR1 is SNHLY and CDR2 is FYNNEI. The CDR3: CASRGGQGASPLHF. As DNA, the CDR3 is TGTGCCAGCAGGGGGGGACAGGGGGCTTCACCCCTCCACTTT. The full variable domain, with the rest looked up from reference TRBV2 and TRBJ1-6, is EPEVTQTPSHQVTQMGQEVILRCVPISNHLYFYWYRQILGQKVEFLVSFYNNEISEKSEIFDDQFSVERPDGSNFTLKIRSTKLEDSAMYFCASRGGQGASPLHFGNGTRLTVT.

The V and J genes are TRBV29-1 and TRBJ2-1, with D perhaps TRBD2 (7 bases). There are 15 residues in the CDR3. Trimming removed 3 bases from V and 8 bases from J, with 20 bases in between. The germline CDR1 and CDR2 sequences are SQVTM and ANQGSEA. The CDR3 sequence is CSVDSGGKGGDEQFF. CDR3 coding DNA: TGCAGCGTTGATTCCGGAGGAAAGGGGGGGGATGAGCAGTTCTTC.

This chain links TRBV5-6 with TRBJ1-2, with D maybe TRBD1 (5 bases). The CDR3 is 14 residues long. Germline V CDR1 and CDR2: SGHDT, YYEEEE. Deletions cut 3 bases from V and 4 bases from J, with 13 bases between. CDR3 protein: CASSYNSGAYGYTF. Here the CDR3 DNA reads TGTGCCAGCAGCTATAACTCTGGGGCCTATGGCTACACCTTC.

The chain recombines TRBV30 with TRBJ1-5; no clear D. V was clipped by 2 bases and J by 0 bases, with 8 bases between them. The CDR3 sequence is 14 residues long. Germline CDR1 and CDR2: GTSNPN and SVGIG (reference sequence). The CDR3 protein is CAWSRQDSNQPQHF. The CDR3 coding sequence is TGTGCCTGGAGTAGGCAGGATAGCAATCAGCCCCAGCATTTT.

The rearrangement uses TRBV5-4 and TRBJ2-7, with D unresolved. The CDR3 runs 14 residues. Germline CDR1 and CDR2: SGHNT and YYREEE (reference sequence). V shed 0 bases and J shed 1 base, with 8 bases lying between them. CDR3 DNA: TGTGCCAGCAGCTTGGACCAGTCATCCTACGAGCAGTACTTC. Protein: CASSLDQSSYEQYF.

J is TRBJ2-6 and V is TRBV4-1, with TRBD1 matching 11 bases. The CDR3 is 20 residues long. Germline V gene lookup returns CDR1 MGHRA and CDR2 YSYEKL. V dropped 0 bases and J dropped 1; count of bases not matched to a gene: 8. The CDR3 here is CASSQDHTRDRGSGANVLTF. In DNA form, the CDR3 reads TGCGCCAGCAGCCAAGATCATACACGGGACAGGGGGTCTGGGGCCAACGTCCTGACTTTC.

This rearrangement joins TRBV2 to TRBJ1-5; no firm D call. Deletions cut 3 bases from V and 7 bases from J, with 7 bases between. CDR3 size: 12 residues. Germline V CDR1 and CDR2: SNHLY, FYNNEI. DNA of the CDR3: TGTGCCAGCAGTGAGGAGGTCCAGCCCCAGCATTTT. Residues: CASSEEVQPQHF.

This chain joins TRBV29-1 and TRBJ1-2; TRBD1 agrees at 9 bases. The V and J ends lost 6 bases and 7 bases, in that order; junction bases with no gene match: 9. CDR1 is SQVTM and CDR2 is ANQGSEA in the germline V gene. The CDR3 extends over 13 amino acids. CDR3 nucleotide sequence: TGCAGCGTCGGGGGGACAGGGTACCCTGGCTACACCTTC. Translated: CSVGGTGYPGYTF.

The rearrangement links TRBV5-1 to TRBJ2-2, with 8 nucleotides matching TRBD1. This CDR3 spans 16 amino acids. V trimming: 2 bases; J trimming: 4 bases; junction bases outside the gene matches: 7. Germline V gene sequence: CDR1 SGHRS, CDR2 YFSETQ. CDR3 nucleotides: TGCGCCAGCAGCTTACGGACAGGGATGAGCACCGGGGAGCTGTTTTTT. It specifies CASSLRTGMSTGELFF.

V and J are TRBV27 and TRBJ2-3; the D is unclear. With 3 bases removed from V and 0 bases from J, the gap between germline ends came to 13 bases. This CDR3 comprises 16 residues. CDR1 and CDR2 (germline): MNHEY, SMNVEV (reference sequence). The CDR3 is CASSLMVSTSTDTQYF. CDR3 DNA: TGTGCCAGCAGTTTGATGGTTAGTACTAGCACAGATACGCAGTATTTT.

The V gene is TRBV7-8, the J gene TRBJ2-7; TRBD1 might be the D (7 bases). In germline, CDR1 is SGHVS, CDR2 FQNEAQ. V was shortened by 0 bases and J by 4 bases, with 16 bases between the two germline ends. This CDR3 has 16 amino acids. The CDR3 DNA sequence: TGTGCCAGCAGCTTAGCGGCGCAGGGGGACTCGTACGAGCAGTACTTC. Its protein product is CASSLAAQGDSYEQYF.